Listed here are 31 T cell receptor beta chains from one sample, sequenced in a study of blood T cell repertoires in COVID-19. The assay was immunoSEQ multiplex PCR, and TCRdb's table has in-frame clones only and misses some. The sample contains almost 45,000 clones, approximately 70% of which appear only once. The sample taken for sequencing was peripheral blood. The receptors were sampled from an elderly man with acute or convalescent COVID-19.

The J gene is TRBJ2-1, the V gene TRBV19; D perhaps matches TRBD2 (6 bases). CDR3 length equals 16 residues. CDR1 is LNHDA, CDR2 SQIVND, per germline (reference sequence). The V end was cut by 4 bases, the J end by 4 bases, with 17 bases between. Written as DNA, the CDR3 is TGTGCCAGTAGTACCCTATCAATAGCGGATTACAATGAGCAGTTCTTC. Its protein product is CASSTLSIADYNEQFF.

This chain joins TRBV9 and TRBJ2-1, with 10 bases that match TRBD2. The CDR3 sequence is 15 residues long. J gave up 4 bases and V 4 bases, and 5 bases lay outside the gene matches. Germline V gene lookup returns CDR1 SGDLS and CDR2 YYNGEE. The CDR3, as DNA: TGTGCCAGCAGCTACGGACTAGCGGATTACAATGAGCAGTTCTTC. Its protein product is CASSYGLADYNEQFF.

The chain links TRBV7-9 to TRBJ1-1; TRBD1 agrees at 9 bases. V shed 6 bases and J 4 bases; nucleotides not matched to a gene: 9. The CDR3 is made up of 15 amino acids. Germline V gene data show CDR1 as SEHNR and CDR2 as FQNEAQ (reference sequence). The DNA for the CDR3 is TGTGCCAGCAGTTACTGGACAGGGGAGGGCACTGAAGCTTTCTTT. This gives the protein CASSYWTGEGTEAFF.

J is TRBJ2-1 and V is TRBV7-8; 7 bases map to TRBD1. Germline V lookup: CDR1 SGHVS, CDR2 FQNEAQ. This CDR3 spans 15 amino acids. J lost 3 bases, V lost 5 bases, and 7 bases had no gene match. CDR3 sequence reads: CASSPSRDSYNEQFF. CDR3 in DNA: TGTGCCAGCAGCCCCAGCAGGGACAGCTACAATGAGCAGTTCTTC.

The V gene is TRBV19, the J gene TRBJ2-5; 10 bases align to TRBD2. Germline loops: CDR1 LNHDA, CDR2 SQIVND (reference sequence). The CDR3 loop spans 15 amino acids. The V segment lost 3 bases and the J segment 4 bases; nucleotides outside the gene matches: 5. CDR3 residues: CASSIWTSGGETQYF. DNA for the CDR3: TGTGCCAGTAGTATCTGGACTAGCGGAGGAGAGACCCAGTACTTC.

V is TRBV28 and J is TRBJ1-1; the D is unclear. V lost 6 bases and J lost 1, with 15 bases in between. Germline V gene sequence: CDR1 MDHEN, CDR2 SYDVKM. The CDR3 spans 15 residues. This chain's CDR3 is CASSPGGSKNTEAFF. CDR3 DNA: TGTGCCAGCAGCCCAGGAGGATCGAAGAACACTGAAGCTTTCTTT.

The chain links TRBV6-5 to TRBJ1-2, with D unclear. V lost 4 bases and J lost 5, with 11 bases in between. CDR3 length: 13 amino acids. Germline V CDR1 and CDR2: MNHEY, SVGAGI. CDR3: CASSSPLTYGYTF. For the CDR3, the DNA is TGTGCCAGCAGTTCTCCCTTGACTTATGGCTACACCTTC.

The rearrangement uses TRBV5-5 and TRBJ2-4; D unresolved. Germline loops: CDR1 SGHKS, CDR2 YYEKEE (reference sequence). The CDR3 extends over 15 amino acids. Trimming pared 3 bases from V and 0 bases from J, leaving 10 bases between. CDR3 protein: CASSSRLLAKNIQYF. CDR3 DNA sequence: TGTGCCAGCAGCTCCAGGTTGTTAGCCAAAAACATTCAGTACTTC.

V gene TRBV7-2 combines with J gene TRBJ2-7; TRBD1 aligns across 9 bases. There are 14 residues in the CDR3. Germline V gene data show CDR1 as SGHTA and CDR2 as FQGNSA. Losses at the gene ends were 4 bases for V and 2 bases for J; bases not matched to a gene: 3. The CDR3 nucleotides are TGTGCCAGCAGCTCAGGGACAGGGACCTACGAGCAGTACTTC. It encodes CASSSGTGTYEQYF. The full variable domain, with the rest looked up from reference TRBV7-2 and TRBJ2-7, is GAGVSQSPSNKVTEKGKDVELRCDPISGHTALYWYRQSLGQGLEFLIYFQGNSAPDKSGLPSDRFSAERTGGSVSTLTIQRTQQEDSAVYLCASSSGTGTYEQYFGPGTRLTVT.

The V call is TRBV11-2, the J call TRBJ1-6; D remains ambiguous. V was shortened by 5 bases and J by 6 bases, with 17 bases between the two germline ends. Germline loops: CDR1 SGHAT, CDR2 FQNNGV. This CDR3 contains 16 residues. This CDR3 reads CASSTLAGRPNSPLHF. DNA for the CDR3: TGTGCCAGCAGCACCCTGGCGGGCCGCCCTAATTCACCCCTCCACTTT. Variable domain in full (rest from reference TRBV11-2 and TRBJ1-6): EAGVAQSPRYKIIEKRQSVAFWCNPISGHATLYWYQQILGQGPKLLIQFQNNGVVDDSQLPKDRFSAERLKGVDSTLKIQPAKLEDSAVYLCASSTLAGRPNSPLHFGNGTRLTVT.

This chain uses TRBV30 with TRBJ1-6, with TRBD1 matching 8 bases. V shed 2 bases, J shed 7 bases, and the junction held 4 bases outside the gene matches. The CDR3 spans 14 residues. The germline V gene encodes CDR1 GTSNPN and CDR2 SVGIG (reference sequence). The CDR3, as DNA: TGTGCCTGGAGTCGGACAGGGATGAATTCACCCCTCCACTTT. It codes for CAWSRTGMNSPLHF.

V gene TRBV19 combines with J gene TRBJ2-2, with a tentative D call TRBD1 (7 bases). This CDR3 spans 17 amino acids. Trimming took 5 bases from V and 3 from J, leaving 19 bases between them. The V gene's germline CDR1 is LNHDA and CDR2 SQIVND (reference sequence). CDR3 DNA: TGTGCCAGTAGTTCTTTCCAGGGGGGTAGCGACACCGGGGAGCTGTTTTTT. It translates to CASSSFQGGSDTGELFF.

This clone was detected only a few times. This chain links TRBV4-3 with TRBJ1-1, with D possibly being TRBD1 (6 bases). The V gene's germline CDR1 is LGHNA and CDR2 YSLEER. Trimming shortened V by 4 bases and J by 0 bases, and 9 bases separated the two germline ends. CDR3 length: 14 amino acids. CDR3 sequence (DNA): TGCGCCAGCAGCCGACAGGTCATGAACACTGAAGCTTTCTTT. Protein: CASSRQVMNTEAFF.

The chain links TRBV19 to TRBJ2-1; 7 bases match TRBD2. Germline-derived CDR1 and CDR2 are LNHDA and SQIVND (reference sequence). This CDR3 is 14 amino acids long. V lost 7 bases and J lost 2; bases outside the gene matches: 5. As DNA, the CDR3 is TGTGCCAGTAAGACTAGCATAACCTACAATGAGCAGTTCTTC. The encoded protein is CASKTSITYNEQFF.

The V and J genes are TRBV2 and TRBJ2-2; D not resolved. The CDR3 totals 12 residues. V was trimmed by 7 bases and J by 1 base, leaving 4 bases between them. Germline assignment: CDR1 SNHLY and CDR2 FYNNEI. This CDR3 reads CASNLNTGELFF. The CDR3 DNA sequence: TGTGCCAGCAATCTGAACACCGGGGAGCTGTTTTTT.

The chain has TRBV7-9 and TRBJ2-7; 7 bases align to TRBD1. The CDR3 runs to 13 residues. V lost 5 bases, J lost 6 bases, and 7 bases stayed unmatched. Germline V gives CDR1 SEHNR, CDR2 FQNEAQ (reference sequence). CDR3 DNA: TGTGCCAGCAGCCAAACAGGGGTCGGCGAGCAGTACTTC. This translates into CASSQTGVGEQYF.

There are a few counts of this clone. The chain has TRBV19 and TRBJ2-1; TRBD2 is a possible D gene (5 bases). This CDR3 spans 15 amino acids. Germline CDR1 reads LNHDA; CDR2 reads SQIVND (reference sequence). V was shortened by 0 bases and J by 7 bases, with 13 bases between the two germline ends. CDR3 nucleotide sequence: TGTGCCAGTAGTATAGATATAAAGGGAGCGAATGAGCAGTTCTTC. It codes for CASSIDIKGANEQFF.

This clone has more than one count but fewer than ten. This sequence joins TRBV27 and TRBJ1-6, with TRBD1 as a possible D gene (5 bases). Between the trimmed V and J ends, which lost 2 bases and 13 bases, there was a span of 15 bases. The CDR3 sequence is 14 residues long. CDR1 and CDR2 from the germline V gene are MNHEY and SMNVEV (reference sequence). The CDR3 DNA sequence: TGTGCCAGCAGTTTACTAACAGGCGGAGCCCCCCTCCACTTT. Translation gives CASSLLTGGAPLHF.

This chain uses TRBV5-1 with TRBJ2-2, with D maybe TRBD2 (6 bases). Trimming took off 7 bases at V and 3 bases at J, with 16 bases between the two ends. The CDR3 loop spans 15 amino acids. Germline assignment: CDR1 SGHRS and CDR2 YFSETQ. The CDR3 nucleotides read TGCGCCAGCGGTTCCTCAGCGGGTTACACCGGGGAGCTGTTTTTT. This sequence encodes CASGSSAGYTGELFF.

The chain joins TRBV6-5 to TRBJ2-1; tentative D call: TRBD2 (5 bases). With 0 bases removed from V and 0 bases from J, the gap between germline ends came to 6 bases. The CDR3 is made up of 15 amino acids. Germline V gives CDR1 MNHEY, CDR2 SVGAGI. CDR3 DNA: TGTGCCAGCAGTTACTCGGGGAGCTCCTACAATGAGCAGTTCTTC. Translating it yields CASSYSGSSYNEQFF.

This rearrangement joins TRBV28 to TRBJ2-3; perhaps TRBD2 as D (5 bases). CDR3 size: 15 residues. V shed 4 bases and J shed 5 bases, with 16 bases lying between them. Germline V CDR1 and CDR2: MDHEN, SYDVKM. CDR3 region: CASSSLGAGLDTQYF. The CDR3 nucleotides are TGTGCCAGCAGTTCCCTAGGAGCTGGACTAGATACGCAGTATTTT.

The chain employs TRBV30 and TRBJ2-2; the match to TRBD2 covers 8 bases. V shed 5 bases, J shed 4 bases, and the junction held 24 bases outside the gene matches. The germline V gene has CDR1 GTSNPN and CDR2 SVGIG (reference sequence). The CDR3 extends over 20 amino acids. The CDR3 bases are TGTGCCTGGCGAGTCCTCGGCCGGGGCGGGAGGAATCGGAGCACCGGGGAGCTGTTTTTT. Its translation: CAWRVLGRGGRNRSTGELFF.

This clone was recorded only once. The rearrangement joins TRBV7-9 to TRBJ2-1; 12 positions match TRBD1. The length of the CDR3 is 15 residues. Germline CDR1 SEHNR, CDR2 FQNEAQ (reference sequence). With 4 bases clipped from V and 7 bases from J, the junction kept 5 bases outside the gene matches. CDR3 in DNA: TGTGCCAGCAGCTCCGGGACAGGGGGCTGGAATGAGCAGTTCTTC. Translating it yields CASSSGTGGWNEQFF.

This chain uses TRBV28 with TRBJ2-3; 13 bases are a match to TRBD2. This CDR3 comprises 16 residues. V shed 6 bases, J shed 3 bases, and the junction held 6 bases outside the gene matches. Germline V gene data show CDR1 as MDHEN and CDR2 as SYDVKM. Here the CDR3 DNA reads TGTGCCAGCAGAACCACTAGCGGGAGGGGGACAGATACGCAGTATTTT. It translates to CASRTTSGRGTDTQYF.

V is TRBV28 and J is TRBJ1-5, with unresolved D. CDR1 is MDHEN and CDR2 is SYDVKM in the germline V gene. V lost 6 bases and J lost 1, with 13 bases in between. The CDR3 sequence is 15 residues long. CDR3 region: CASRRRSLSNQPQHF. The CDR3 DNA reads TGTGCCAGCAGACGGAGGAGTCTAAGCAATCAGCCCCAGCATTTT.

This chain links TRBV20-1 with TRBJ2-4; 8 bases are shared with TRBD1. Germline V lookup: CDR1 DFQATT, CDR2 SNEGSKA (reference sequence). The junction had 7 bases not matched to a gene; V was cut back by 3 bases and J by 0 bases. This CDR3 has 16 residues. The CDR3 region is CSASGQGARAKNIQYF. The CDR3 DNA reads as TGCAGTGCTAGTGGTCAGGGGGCACGAGCCAAAAACATTCAGTACTTC.

The rearrangement joins TRBV28 to TRBJ1-3; D gene ambiguous. The germline gives CDR1 MDHEN, CDR2 SYDVKM. CDR3 size: 12 residues. V dropped 6 bases and J dropped 7 bases, with 10 bases sitting between them. CDR3 sequence reads: CASSLLLNTIYF. As DNA, the CDR3 is TGTGCCAGCAGCCTCCTTTTGAACACCATATATTTT. The variable domain in full, with the rest retrieved from reference TRBV28 and TRBJ1-3, is DVKVTQSSRYLVKRTGEKVFLECVQDMDHENMFWYRQDPGLGLRLIYFSYDVKMKEKGDIPEGYSVSREKKERFSLILESASTNQTSMYLCASSLLLNTIYFGEGSWLTVV.

This clone was seen a handful of times. The rearrangement uses TRBV2 and TRBJ1-6, with TRBD1 identical over 7 bases. V lost 0 bases and J lost 7; bases outside the gene matches: 6. Germline V gives CDR1 SNHLY, CDR2 FYNNEI. The CDR3 consists of 16 residues. The CDR3 DNA follows: TGTGCCAGCAGTGAAGCGGGGAACAGGGGCAATTCACCCCTCCACTTT. Translation gives CASSEAGNRGNSPLHF.

V is TRBV6-2 or TRBV6-3 and J is TRBJ2-7; weak D call: TRBD1 (7 bases). The CDR3 contains 15 residues. The V end lost 2 bases, the J end lost 4 bases, and 15 bases lay between the germline ends. Per the germline V gene, CDR1 is MNHEY and CDR2 is SVGEGT. CDR3 amino acids: CASSYAGGGWYEQYF. Here the CDR3 DNA reads TGTGCCAGCAGTTACGCAGGAGGGGGCTGGTACGAGCAGTACTTC.

This rearrangement joins TRBV7-2 to TRBJ2-6; 11 nucleotides align to TRBD1. J was trimmed by 10 bases and V by 6 bases; bases with no gene match: 8. In germline, CDR1 is SGHTA, CDR2 FQGNSA. The CDR3 covers 15 residues. The CDR3: CASRGRTGGGNVLTF. The CDR3 nucleotides are TGTGCCAGCAGGGGTAGGACAGGGGGCGGGAACGTCCTGACTTTC.

This clone showed up many times. The chain uses TRBV5-4 and TRBJ2-2; 7 bases are a match to TRBD2. The V segment lost 5 bases and the J segment 4 bases; nucleotides outside the gene matches: 14. Germline values: CDR1 SGHNT, CDR2 YYREEE (reference sequence). CDR3 length: 17 residues. This CDR3 reads CASRAGGSGGTTGELFF. CDR3 coding DNA: TGTGCCAGCAGAGCGGGCGGGAGTGGGGGGACCACCGGGGAGCTGTTTTTT. The complete variable domain, with remaining parts taken from reference TRBV5-4 and TRBJ2-2, reads ETGVTQSPTHLIKTRGQQVTLRCSSQSGHNTVSWYQQALGQGPQFIFQYYREEENGRGNFPPRFSGLQFPNYSSELNVNALELDDSALYLCASRAGGSGGTTGELFFGEGSRLTVL.